These T cell receptor beta chains were read from a single sample in a study of beta chain features in type 1 diabetes. This table comes from immunoSEQ multiplex PCR, and its TCRdb copy is limited to in-frame clones, with some not included. This sample has 970,000 or so clones; roughly 16% occur once, and the top ten carry 0.023%. Source material: naive CD4+ T cells from blood. The source of these receptors is a woman aged 18 to 35 in good health. CDR3s include the opening cysteine and the closing phenylalanine or tryptophan. A D gene is named only where the DNA matches it firmly. Not every row has a clone size; where given, it reads once, few, many or a size class.

CASTGLAGIQYF,TGTGCCAGCACCGGACTAGCAGGCATTCAGTACTTC,TRBJ2-4,TRBV28,TRBD2,.
CASSPRTSHPLGTQYF,TGTGCCAGCAGCCCCCGGACTAGCCACCCTCTGGGTACGCAGTATTTT,TRBJ2-3,TRBV7-2,TRBD2,few
CASSLELAAETQYF,TGCGCCAGCAGCTTGGAGCTAGCGGCAGAGACCCAGTACTTC,TRBJ2-5,TRBV5-1,TRBD2,.
CAISESSEKLFF,TGTGCCATCAGTGAGTCCAGTGAAAAACTGTTTTTT,TRBJ1-4,TRBV10-3,.,many
CASSPAGTEGTGELFF,TGTGCCAGCAGCCCCGCCGGGACGGAGGGCACCGGGGAGCTGTTTTTT,TRBJ2-2,TRBV7-3,.,.
CASSVDAATDTQYF,TGTGCCAGCAGCGTAGACGCCGCCACAGATACGCAGTATTTT,TRBJ2-3,TRBV9,.,.
CASSLSRQGSTEAFF,TGTGCCAGCAGTTTATCCCGACAGGGGAGCACTGAAGCTTTCTTT,TRBJ1-1,TRBV27,TRBD1,.
CASSPQRLQFGQYF,TGTGCCAGCAGTCCTCAGAGGCTCCAATTCGGGCAGTACTTC,TRBJ2-7,TRBV28,.,.
CASRPPGSTGTTGEEQYF,TGCGCCAGCCGACCTCCGGGCTCTACCGGGACGACTGGTGAAGAGCAGTACTTC,TRBJ2-7,TRBV5-1,.,few
CASSQTPGTDYGQYF,TGTGCCAGCAGCCAAACGCCTGGGACCGACTACGGGCAGTACTTC,TRBJ2-7,TRBV7-9,.,few
CASSPATGRGNYGYTF,TGTGCCAGCAGTCCAGCTACAGGCCGGGGGAACTATGGCTACACCTTC,TRBJ1-2,TRBV28,.,.
CASSFGTVGEQYF,TGTGCCAGCAGCTTCGGGACAGTCGGGGAGCAGTACTTC,TRBJ2-5,TRBV13,TRBD1,few
CASSFRRAGYNEQFF,TGTGCCAGCAGCTTTCGGAGGGCCGGCTACAATGAGCAGTTCTTC,TRBJ2-1,TRBV11-2,.,.
CASKNALRTEAFF,TGTGCCAGTAAAAACGCCCTGAGGACTGAAGCTTTCTTT,TRBJ1-1,TRBV19,.,few
CASSQGLADNEQFF,TGCGCCAGCAGCCAGGGACTAGCCGACAATGAGCAGTTCTTC,TRBJ2-1,TRBV4-3,TRBD2,.
CASREFESQPQHF,TGTGCCAGCAGGGAGTTCGAGAGTCAGCCCCAGCATTTT,TRBJ1-5,TRBV6-5,.,few
CASSLGQGYGYTF,TGTGCCAGCAGCCTCGGACAGGGCTATGGCTACACCTTC,TRBJ1-2,TRBV7-9,TRBD1,.
CATSRVAGVGNEQFF,TGTGCCACCAGCAGGGTAGCGGGAGTGGGTAATGAGCAGTTCTTC,TRBJ2-1,TRBV15,TRBD2,few
CASSSSTSGSYEQYF,TGTGCCAGCAGCTCGTCGACTAGCGGGAGTTACGAGCAGTACTTC,TRBJ2-7,TRBV11-2,TRBD2,.
CASSEQEGGTDTQYF,TGTGCCAGTAGTGAGCAGGAGGGGGGCACAGATACGCAGTATTTT,TRBJ2-3,TRBV19,.,.
CASSLERLAGEVDEQFF,TGCGCCAGCAGCTTGGAAAGGCTAGCGGGAGAGGTAGATGAGCAGTTCTTC,TRBJ2-1,TRBV5-1,TRBD2,few
CASSLGPSGGYTF,TGCGCCAGCAGCTTGGGACCCAGTGGAGGCTACACCTTC,TRBJ1-2,TRBV5-1,.,.
CAISESGQGAEGYGYTF,TGTGCCATCAGTGAGTCGGGACAGGGGGCGGAAGGCTATGGCTACACCTTC,TRBJ1-2,TRBV10-3,TRBD1,.
CASSFGGGRTEAFF,TGTGCCAGCAGCTTCGGTGGGGGGCGTACTGAAGCTTTCTTT,TRBJ1-1,TRBV7-2,.,few
CASSQDLRSGELFF,TGCGCCAGCAGCCAAGATCTTAGGAGCGGGGAGCTGTTTTTT,TRBJ2-2,TRBV4-3,.,few
CASSEARAGGTGELFF,TGTGCCAGCAGTGAAGCGCGGGCGGGAGGGACCGGGGAGCTGTTTTTT,TRBJ2-2,TRBV2,TRBD2,few
CASSEIEAGGPDEQYF,TGTGCCAGCAGTGAAATTGAGGCGGGAGGGCCGGACGAGCAGTACTTC,TRBJ2-7,TRBV6-1,TRBD2,few
CASSLESLGYNEQFF,TGCGCCAGCAGCTTGGAATCCCTTGGTTACAATGAGCAGTTCTTC,TRBJ2-1,TRBV5-1,.,.
CASSFLGPPYEQYF,TGTGCCAGCAGTTTCCTGGGACCGCCCTACGAGCAGTACTTC,TRBJ2-7,TRBV27,.,few
CASTSLAAGTDTQYF,TGTGCCAGTACCTCACTGGCGGCCGGCACAGATACGCAGTATTTT,TRBJ2-3,TRBV19,.,.
CASSSGQGSSYEQYF,TGTGCCAGCAGCTCAGGACAGGGGAGCTCCTACGAGCAGTACTTC,TRBJ2-7,TRBV5-4,TRBD1,.
CASSQESGLSYEQYF,TGTGCCAGCAGCCAAGAGTCCGGGCTTTCCTACGAGCAGTACTTC,TRBJ2-7,TRBV4-2,.,few
CASSPPGTSGMHEQYF,TGTGCCAGCAGCCCCCCCGGGACTAGCGGGATGCACGAGCAGTACTTC,TRBJ2-7,TRBV9,TRBD2,few
CASSLGGSGNTGELFF,TGTGCCAGCAGCTTGGGGGGGTCCGGGAACACCGGGGAGCTGTTTTTT,TRBJ2-2,TRBV5-4,.,few
CASSRLSGSHNEQFF,TGTGCCAGCTCACGCCTCAGCGGGAGTCACAATGAGCAGTTCTTC,TRBJ2-1,TRBV18,TRBD2,.
CATRGSGGYEQYF,TGTGCCACCCGCGGTTCCGGGGGCTACGAGCAGTACTTC,TRBJ2-7,TRBV15,.,few